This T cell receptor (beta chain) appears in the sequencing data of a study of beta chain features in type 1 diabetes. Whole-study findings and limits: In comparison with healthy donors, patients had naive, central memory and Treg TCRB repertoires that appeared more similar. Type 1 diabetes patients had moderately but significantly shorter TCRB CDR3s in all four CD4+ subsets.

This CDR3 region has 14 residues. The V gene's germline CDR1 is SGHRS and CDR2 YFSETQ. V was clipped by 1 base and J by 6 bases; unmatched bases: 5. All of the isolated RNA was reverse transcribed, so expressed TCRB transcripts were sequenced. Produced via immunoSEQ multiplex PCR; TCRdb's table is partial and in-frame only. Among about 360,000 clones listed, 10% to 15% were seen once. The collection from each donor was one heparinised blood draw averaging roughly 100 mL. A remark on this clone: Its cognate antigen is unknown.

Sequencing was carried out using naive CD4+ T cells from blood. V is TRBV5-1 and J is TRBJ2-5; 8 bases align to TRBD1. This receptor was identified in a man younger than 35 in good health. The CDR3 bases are TGCGCCAGCAGCTTGCCAGGGGGCGGACAGACCCAGTACTTC. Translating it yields CASSLPGGGQTQYF.